The entry that follows covers one T cell receptor beta chain sequence. The CDR3 totals 16 residues. Trimming stripped 0 bases from V and 3 bases from J, with 14 bases between. Germline V gene lookup returns CDR1 MNHNS and CDR2 SASEGT. Full-length variable regions came from constant-region reverse primers plus semi-nested Nested Universal Primer A PCR. TCRdb independently ran MiXCR on the 5' RACE reads; one entry per CDR3 protein. The sample includes 35,000 to 50,000 distinct CDR3 sequences, roughly a fifth of them seen just once. Treg sorting used a CD4+CD25+CD127-/low gate. J is TRBJ2-5 and V is TRBV6-1, with D maybe TRBD1 (6 bases). The sequenced sample consisted of Tregs sorted from blood. This receptor was taken from a female donor with breast cancer. The CDR3 bases are TGTGCCAGCAGTGAAGCGGTGGGGTCAGGGGAAGAGACCCAGTACTTC. This encodes CASSEAVGSGEETQYF.